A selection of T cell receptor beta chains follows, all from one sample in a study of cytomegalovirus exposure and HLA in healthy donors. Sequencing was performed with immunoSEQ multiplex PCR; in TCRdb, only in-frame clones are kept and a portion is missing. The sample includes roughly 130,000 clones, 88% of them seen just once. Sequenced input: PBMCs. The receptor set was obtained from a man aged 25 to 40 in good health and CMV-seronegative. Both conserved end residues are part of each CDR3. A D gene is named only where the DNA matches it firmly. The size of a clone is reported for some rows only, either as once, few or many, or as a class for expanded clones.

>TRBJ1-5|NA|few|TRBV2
TGTGCCAGCAGTGAGGTCGGGGGGCAAAATCAGCCCCAGCATTTT
CASSEVGGQNQPQHF
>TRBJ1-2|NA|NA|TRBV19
TGTGCCAGTAGTCAGGCGGTTAGGGGTGACTATGGCTACACCTTC
CASSQAVRGDYGYTF
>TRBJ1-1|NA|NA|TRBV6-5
TGTGCCAGCAGTTACTCGAATGGCGGGGGGCGAGCTGAAGCTTTCTTT
CASSYSNGGGRAEAFF
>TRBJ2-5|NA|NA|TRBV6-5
TGTGCCAGCAGTCAGCGACTACGGGAGACCCAGTACTTC
CASSQRLRETQYF
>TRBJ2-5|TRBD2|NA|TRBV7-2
TGTGCCAGCAGCTTAGCGGGAGGGTACCAAGAGACCCAGTACTTC
CASSLAGGYQETQYF
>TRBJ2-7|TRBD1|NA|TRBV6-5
TGTGCCAGCAGCCCCCCCGGGACAGTATCAAAAAAGTACTTC
CASSPPGTVSKKYF
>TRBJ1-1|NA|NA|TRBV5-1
TGCGCCAGCAGCTGGACAGAAGTTAACACTGAAGCTTTCTTT
CASSWTEVNTEAFF
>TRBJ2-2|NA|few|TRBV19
TGTGCCAGTAGTAAGAGGGACACCGGGGAGCTGTTTTTT
CASSKRDTGELFF
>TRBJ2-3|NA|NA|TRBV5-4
TGTGCCAGCAGCTTTAATGAGGGTTTGATAGATACGCAGTATTTT
CASSFNEGLIDTQYF
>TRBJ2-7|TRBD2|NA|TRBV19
TGTGCCAGTAGAATAGCGGGAGTCGTTGGATACGAGCAGTACTTC
CASRIAGVVGYEQYF
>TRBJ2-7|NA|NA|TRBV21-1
TGTGCCAGCAGATACCCGGGACTAGGCTACGAGCAGTACTTC
CASRYPGLGYEQYF
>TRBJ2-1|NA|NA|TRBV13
TGTGCCAGCAGCCTCCGACAGGTGAGGCGGGATGAGCAGTTCTTC
CASSLRQVRRDEQFF
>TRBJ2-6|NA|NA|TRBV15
TGTGCCACCAGCAGAGATGTAGCGTCTGGGGCCAACGTCCTGACTTTC
CATSRDVASGANVLTF
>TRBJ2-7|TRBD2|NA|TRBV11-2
TGTGCCAGCAGCTTTAGAGGGGTAGAGACTAGCGGGGGTTTCTACGAGCAGTACTTC
CASSFRGVETSGGFYEQYF
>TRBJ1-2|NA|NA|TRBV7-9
TGTGCCAGCAAAAGCAGGGTTTCTAACTATGGCTACACCTTC
CASKSRVSNYGYTF
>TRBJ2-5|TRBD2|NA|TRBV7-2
TGTGCCAGCAGCTTAAGCGGGAATGAAGAGACCCAGTACTTC
CASSLSGNEETQYF
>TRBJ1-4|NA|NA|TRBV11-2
TGTGCCAGCAGCTTAGGAGGGATTGGTGAAAAACTGTTTTTT
CASSLGGIGEKLFF
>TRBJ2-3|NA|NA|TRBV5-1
TGCGCCACAGCTCACGGGTACCAACCCAGCACAGATACGCAGTATTTT
CATAHGYQPSTDTQYF
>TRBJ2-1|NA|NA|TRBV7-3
TGTGCCAGCAGCCCCCCTGGCGGGGAACAAGGTGAGCAGTTCTTC
CASSPPGGEQGEQFF
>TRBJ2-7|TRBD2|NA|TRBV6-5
TGTGCCAGCAGTTCCGAAACTAGCGGGGGTATATACGAGCAGTACTTC
CASSSETSGGIYEQYF
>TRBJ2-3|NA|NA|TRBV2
TGTGCCAGCAGTGGATCGGGACAATACACAGATACGCAGTATTTT
CASSGSGQYTDTQYF
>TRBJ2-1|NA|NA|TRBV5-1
TGCGCCAGCACTGGGGGGCTAGCGGACAATGAGCAGTTCTTC
CASTGGLADNEQFF
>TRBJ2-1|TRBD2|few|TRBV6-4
TGTGCCAGCAGTGCCGGTGGCGGGAGTAATGAGCAGTTCTTC
CASSAGGGSNEQFF
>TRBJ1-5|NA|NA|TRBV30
TGTGCCTGGAGTACCCAGAATAGCAATCAGCCCCAGCATTTT
CAWSTQNSNQPQHF
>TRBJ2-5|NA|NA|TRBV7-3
TGTGCCAGCAGCTTCGCGGGGGCAGAGACCCAGTACTTC
CASSFAGAETQYF
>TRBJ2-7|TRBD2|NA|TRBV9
TGTGCCAGCAGCGTACTCGGGACTAGCGGCCTCTACGAGCAGTACTTC
CASSVLGTSGLYEQYF
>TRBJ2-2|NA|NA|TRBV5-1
TGCGCCAGCAGCTTGGGATCTAGCGGGGAGCTGTTTTTT
CASSLGSSGELFF
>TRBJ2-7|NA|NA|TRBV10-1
TGCGCCAGCAGTCCTAGTAAAACCTACGAGCAGTACTTC
CASSPSKTYEQYF
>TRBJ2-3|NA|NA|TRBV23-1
TGCGCCAGCAGTCAATCGGCAGGGTCGGATACGCAGTATTTT
CASSQSAGSDTQYF
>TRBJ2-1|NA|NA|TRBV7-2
TGTGCCAGCAACCCCTCGGCACAGAGCTCCTACAATGAGCAGTTCTTC
CASNPSAQSSYNEQFF
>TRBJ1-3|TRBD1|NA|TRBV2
TGTGCCAGCAGGCTTTCCGGGACAGCCGTAGACACCATATATTTT
CASRLSGTAVDTIYF
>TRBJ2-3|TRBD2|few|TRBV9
TGTGCCAGCAGCGGCGGGACTAGCGGACTCACAGATACGCAGTATTTT
CASSGGTSGLTDTQYF
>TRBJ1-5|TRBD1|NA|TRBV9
TGTGCCAGCGGGAAAGGTCAGGGGGGCAATCAGCCCCAGCATTTT
CASGKGQGGNQPQHF
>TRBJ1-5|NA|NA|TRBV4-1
TGCGCCAGCAGCCAAGTAGCGGGAAGAGGGCAGCCCCAGCATTTT
CASSQVAGRGQPQHF
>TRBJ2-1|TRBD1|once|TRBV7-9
TGTGCCAGCAGCGCCTTATGGACAGGGTCGGACAATGAGCAGTTCTTC
CASSALWTGSDNEQFF
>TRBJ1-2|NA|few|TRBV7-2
TGTGCCAGCAGCCTGGACAGTGAGGGCTACACCTTC
CASSLDSEGYTF
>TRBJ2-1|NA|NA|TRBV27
TGTGCCAGCAGTCCACTTCCGTCTTGGCAGGGTAGTGAGGATGAGCAGTTCTTC
CASSPLPSWQGSEDEQFF
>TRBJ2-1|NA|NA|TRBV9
TGTGCCAGCAGCGTAGCGGGTAGCGCAGGGGATGAGCAGTTCTTC
CASSVAGSAGDEQFF
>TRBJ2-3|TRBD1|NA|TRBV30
TGTGCCTGGAGGCCCGGGACAGGGAGAATAGATTTT
CAWRPGTGRIDF
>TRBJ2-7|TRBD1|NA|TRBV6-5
TGTGCCAGCAGTTATGACCGGGACAGGGATGGGGAGCAGTACTTC
CASSYDRDRDGEQYF